The 10 T cell receptor beta chains given below trace back to one sample, sequenced in a study of human T cells and chemical hapten exposure. TCRdb itself ran the RACE reads through MiXCR, one entry per CDR3 protein. This sample has 65,000 to 90,000 distinct CDR3 sequences, with 6.6% found just once. Time point noted: patch test 2, 6 weeks after DPC sensitization. Treatment meaning: therapeutic diphenylcyclopropenone sensitization with weekly scalp DPC. This specimen was whole blood, taken in connection with sensitization to the hapten diphenylcyclopropenone (DPC). The origin of the receptors is a woman in her thirties with alopecia areata. Some clones in this sample may be carry-over from other donors' samples.

This clonotype was seen a handful of times. The chain uses TRBV20-1 and TRBJ2-1, with D perhaps matching TRBD1 (6 bases). Germline-derived CDR1 and CDR2 are DFQATT and SNEGSKA (reference sequence). The CDR3 length is 17 residues. The V end lost 1 base, the J end lost 0 bases, and 16 bases lay between the germline ends. The CDR3 spells CSARAQVRGSSYNEQFF. In nucleotides, the CDR3 is TGCAGTGCTAGAGCCCAGGTTAGGGGGAGCTCCTACAATGAGCAGTTCTTC.

The V and J genes are TRBV10-3 and TRBJ1-1; TRBD1 matches at 8 bases. Looked up from germline, CDR1 is ENHRY and CDR2 is SYGVKD. V lost 0 bases to trimming and J lost 3 bases; unmatched junction nucleotides: 0. The CDR3 is 14 residues long. The CDR3 is CAISESDRDTEAFF. CDR3 nucleotides: TGTGCCATCAGTGAGTCGGACAGGGACACTGAAGCTTTCTTT.

The V gene is TRBV20-1, the J gene TRBJ2-1; 7 nucleotides align to TRBD2. The germline V gene encodes CDR1 DFQATT and CDR2 SNEGSKA (reference sequence). V lost 5 bases to trimming and J lost 0 bases; unmatched junction nucleotides: 4. CDR3 length equals 14 residues. Here the CDR3 reads CSARDYSSYNEQFF. CDR3 sequence (DNA): TGCAGTGCTCGGGACTACAGCTCCTACAATGAGCAGTTCTTC.

This clonotype was counted ten times or more. This chain connects TRBV12-3 or TRBV12-4 to TRBJ2-2, with D unresolved. V lost 1 base, J lost 8 bases, and 8 bases lay in between. The CDR3 is 13 amino acids. The CDR3 DNA sequence: TGTGCCAGCAGTTTAGGCCCCCCGGGGGAGCTGTTTTTT. Encoded protein: CASSLGPPGELFF.

Sample share makes this clonotype medium-sized (0.01 to 0.1%). This sequence joins TRBV10-3 and TRBJ2-7, with TRBD1 identical over 9 bases. In germline, CDR1 is ENHRY, CDR2 SYGVKD. CDR3 length: 14 residues. With 2 bases clipped from V and 6 bases from J, the junction kept 5 bases outside the gene matches. The CDR3 region has the DNA TGTGCCATCAGTGAGGGGGACAGGGTCCGCGAGCAGTACTTC. Protein product: CAISEGDRVREQYF.

The chain employs TRBV29-1 and TRBJ2-2, with D possibly matching TRBD2 (5 bases). CDR3 length: 14 residues. The V gene lost 5 bases and the J gene lost 3 bases, with 13 bases spanning the gap. CDR1 is SQVTM, CDR2 ANQGSEA, per germline. CDR3 nucleotide sequence: TGCAGCGTTAGTGCGTTGAGGGACACCGGGGAGCTGTTTTTT. Translation gives CSVSALRDTGELFF.

This rearrangement joins TRBV6-1 to TRBJ2-6; TRBD2 is a possible D gene (6 bases). Trimming cost V 6 bases and J 0 bases, with 15 bases left between them. The CDR3 loop spans 17 amino acids. Germline CDR1 reads MNHNS; CDR2 reads SASEGT. The CDR3 region has the DNA TGTGCCAGCAGGCCGTGGGCGCGGGGCTCTGGGGCCAACGTCCTGACTTTC. It yields the protein CASRPWARGSGANVLTF.

The J gene is TRBJ2-3, the V gene TRBV11-2; D uncertain. The V and J ends lost 4 bases and 2 bases respectively, with 4 bases between them. Germline V lookup: CDR1 SGHAT, CDR2 FQNNGV. The CDR3 contains 12 residues. CDR3 in amino acids: CASSSLTDTQYF. The CDR3 DNA sequence: TGTGCCAGCAGCTCACTCACAGATACGCAGTATTTT.

This clonotype was observed a few times. This rearrangement joins TRBV5-8 to TRBJ1-1, with D hard to call. The CDR3 loop spans 13 amino acids. The V and J ends lost 2 bases and 1 base respectively, with 6 bases between them. Germline CDR1 SGHTS, CDR2 YDEGEE. The CDR3 loop is CASSFSWNTEAFF. DNA of the CDR3: TGTGCCAGCAGCTTTAGCTGGAACACTGAAGCTTTCTTT. The full variable domain, in which reference TRBV5-8 and TRBJ1-1 provide the parts outside the CDR3, is EAGVTQSPTHLIKTRGQQATLRCSPISGHTSVYWYQQALGLGLQFLLWYDEGEERNRGNFPPRFSGRQFPNYSSELNVNALELEDSALYLCASSFSWNTEAFFGQGTRLTVV.

The sample holds many counts of this clonotype. J is TRBJ1-1 and V is TRBV29-1, with no clear D. V was trimmed by 4 bases and J by 6 bases, leaving 12 bases between them. Per germline, CDR1 SQVTM and CDR2 ANQGSEA. The CDR3 spans 12 residues. The CDR3 coding sequence is TGCAGCGTTGTTCCTCCCGGGGCTGAAGCTTTCTTT. It is translated as CSVVPPGAEAFF.